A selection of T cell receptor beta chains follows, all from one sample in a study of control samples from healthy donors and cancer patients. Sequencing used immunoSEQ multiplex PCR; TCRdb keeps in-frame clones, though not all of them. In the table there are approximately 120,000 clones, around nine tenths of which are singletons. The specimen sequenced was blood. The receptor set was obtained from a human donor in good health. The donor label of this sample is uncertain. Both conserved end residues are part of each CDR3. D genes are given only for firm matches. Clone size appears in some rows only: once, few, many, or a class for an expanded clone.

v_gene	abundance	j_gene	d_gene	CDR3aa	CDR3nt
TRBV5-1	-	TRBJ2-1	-	CASIQTPGSSYNEQFF	TGCGCCAGCATCCAGACTCCGGGGAGCTCCTACAATGAGCAGTTCTTC
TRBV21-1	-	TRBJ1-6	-	CASSKYMGLLHNSPLHF	TGTGCCAGCAGCAAGTATATGGGCTTACTTCATAATTCACCCCTCCACTTT
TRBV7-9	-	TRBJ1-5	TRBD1	CASSSSGTGDQPQHF	TGTGCCAGCAGCTCGTCCGGGACAGGGGACCAGCCCCAGCATTTT
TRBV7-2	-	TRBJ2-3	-	CASSLSTDTQYF	TGTGCCAGCAGTCTTAGCACAGATACGCAGTATTTT
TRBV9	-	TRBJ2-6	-	CASSVDLIGSGANVLTF	TGTGCCAGCAGCGTGGACCTGATCGGGTCTGGGGCCAACGTCCTGACTTTC
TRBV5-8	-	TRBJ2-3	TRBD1	CASSLVQGGTTDTQYF	TGTGCCAGCAGCTTGGTACAGGGGGGAACCACAGATACGCAGTATTTT
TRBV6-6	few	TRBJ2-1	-	CASSPLISSSYNEQFF	TGTGCCAGCAGTCCACTAATATCGAGCTCCTACAATGAGCAGTTCTTC
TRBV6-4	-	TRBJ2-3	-	CASSQTQGPDTQYF	TGTGCCAGCAGCCAGACCCAGGGCCCAGATACGCAGTATTTT
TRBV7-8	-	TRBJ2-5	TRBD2	CASSLGGGGTETQYF	TGTGCCAGCAGCTTAGGCGGCGGGGGAACGGAGACCCAGTACTTC
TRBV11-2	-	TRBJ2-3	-	CASSLDNTDTQYF	TGTGCCAGCAGCTTAGATAACACAGATACGCAGTATTTT
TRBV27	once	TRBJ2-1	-	CASRHVQGAYNEQFF	TGTGCCAGCAGACACGTACAAGGGGCATACAATGAGCAGTTCTTC
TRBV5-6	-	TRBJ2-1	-	CASSTRVLAYNEQFF	TGTGCCAGCAGCACCAGGGTTCTCGCCTACAATGAGCAGTTCTTC
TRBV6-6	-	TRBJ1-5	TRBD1	CASSLTFTGTGGRINQPQHF	TGTGCCAGCAGCCTAACTTTTACCGGGACAGGGGGCAGGATCAATCAGCCCCAGCATTTT
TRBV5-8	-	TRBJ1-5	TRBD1	CASSFGQGGSNQPQHF	TGTGCCAGCAGCTTCGGACAGGGAGGGAGCAATCAGCCCCAGCATTTT
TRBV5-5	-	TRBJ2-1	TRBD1	CASSLEGGRGSYNEQFF	TGTGCCAGCAGCTTGGAAGGGGGCAGGGGATCTTACAATGAGCAGTTCTTC
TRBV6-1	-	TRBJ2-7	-	CASSERGDNEQYF	TGTGCCAGCAGTGAACGGGGGGACAACGAGCAGTACTTC
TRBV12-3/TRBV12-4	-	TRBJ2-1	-	CASSLSSYNEQFF	TGTGCCAGCAGTTTAAGCTCCTACAATGAGCAGTTCTTC
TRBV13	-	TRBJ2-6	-	CASSLHLSSGANVLTF	TGTGCCAGCAGCCTTCACCTTAGCTCTGGGGCCAACGTCCTGACTTTC
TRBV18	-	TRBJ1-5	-	CASSPGPGDQPQHF	TGTGCCAGCTCACCAGGGCCGGGAGATCAGCCCCAGCATTTT
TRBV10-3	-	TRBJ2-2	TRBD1	CAIRGGQGIAGELFF	TGTGCCATCAGAGGAGGACAGGGAATTGCCGGGGAGCTGTTTTTT
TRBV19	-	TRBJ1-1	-	CASSKFVQSEAFF	TGTGCCAGTAGTAAATTCGTACAATCTGAAGCTTTCTTT
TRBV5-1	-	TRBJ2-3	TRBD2	CASSKGLAGDTDTQYF	TGCGCCAGCAGCAAGGGACTAGCGGGGGACACAGATACGCAGTATTTT
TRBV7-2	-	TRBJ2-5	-	CASSPSVPETQYF	TGTGCCAGCAGCCCTTCGGTTCCGGAGACCCAGTACTTC
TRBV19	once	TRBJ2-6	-	CASSIIGRTSGANVLTF	TGTGCCAGTAGTATAATCGGGCGGACCTCTGGGGCCAACGTCCTGACTTTC
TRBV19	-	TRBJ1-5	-	CASTTSGGARNQPQHF	TGTGCCAGTACTACATCGGGGGGGGCCCGAAATCAGCCCCAGCATTTT
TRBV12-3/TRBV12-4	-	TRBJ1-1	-	CASSLLGWAEAFF	TGTGCCAGCAGTTTACTCGGGTGGGCTGAAGCTTTCTTT
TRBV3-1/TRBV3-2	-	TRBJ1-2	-	CASSQGTGGRYTF	TGTGCCAGCAGCCAAGGGACCGGGGGACGCTACACCTTC
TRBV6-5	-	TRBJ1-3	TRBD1	CASGDRASGNTIYF	TGTGCCAGCGGGGACAGGGCCTCTGGAAACACCATATATTTT
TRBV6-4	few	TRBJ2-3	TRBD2	CASSDIAGGTDTQYF	TGTGCCAGCAGTGACATAGCGGGGGGCACAGATACGCAGTATTTT
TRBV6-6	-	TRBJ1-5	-	CASSYSNGPQHF	TGTGCCAGCAGTTACTCGAACGGGCCCCAGCATTTT
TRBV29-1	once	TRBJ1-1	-	CSVVFRVAEAFF	TGCAGCGTTGTTTTCCGGGTTGCTGAAGCTTTCTTT
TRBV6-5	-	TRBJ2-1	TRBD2	CASSGTSGVGEQFF	TGTGCCAGCAGCGGGACTAGCGGGGTCGGTGAGCAGTTCTTC